This TCR beta chain stems from a study of Ad26.COV2.S vaccination and SARS-CoV-2 variants. Treatment reported: around 19 received Ad26.COV2.S at low or high dose, single or two shots; five or six received placebo; per-sample allocation not given. Vaccine and placebo recipients were sampled on day 63 after the first injection. CDR3 length: 15 residues. CDR1 is SGHNT and CDR2 is YENEEA in the germline V gene. Trimming pared 0 bases from V and 5 bases from J, leaving 12 bases between. Data came from immunoSEQ multiplex PCR; TCRdb stores just in-frame clones and leaves some out. Counted here are over 200,000 clones, roughly 88% occurring once; the ten biggest clones make up roughly a tenth.

Material: peripheral blood, obtained in a trial of Ad26.COV2.S vaccine versus placebo. The sequence came from a person aged 18-65 years who received the Ad26.COV2.S COVID-19 vaccine or a placebo. The rearrangement uses TRBV11-3 and TRBJ2-3; D gene unclear. In DNA, the CDR3 is TGTGCCAGCAGCTTAGAACCCTATTCGGGAGATACGCAGTATTTT. Its translation is CASSLEPYSGDTQYF.